The 11 T cell receptor beta chains reported below all come from one sample, sequenced in a study of regulatory T cells in long-lasting Graves disease. Sequencing libraries for TCR beta were prepared with iRepertoire HTBI primers and Arm-PCR of CDR3 regions. From the multiplex PCR reads, TCRdb called clonotypes with MiXCR, one entry per CDR3 protein. The sample holds about 420,000 distinct CDR3 sequences, 16% seen once. The sample's time point: newly diagnosed GD, antithyroid drugs for less than 3 months. TCR sequences were obtained from RNA taken from PBMCs. This sample was also put to use in a study of T cells in Graves' hyperthyroidism and ophthalmopathy.

Source: peripheral blood mononuclear cells (PBMCs), taken at new diagnosis, from a patient treated with antithyroid drugs. The receptor set was obtained from a woman aged 18-30 years with Graves disease.

The sample holds a few counts of this clonotype. J is TRBJ2-3 and V is TRBV7-3, with D perhaps TRBD1 or TRBD2 (5 bases each). V lost 5 bases, J lost 5 bases, and 23 bases lay in between. The CDR3 extends over 17 amino acids. Germline loops: CDR1 SGHTA, CDR2 FQGTGA. For the CDR3, the DNA is TGTGCCAGCAGCCCCTGGGGGAGCGACCTAGTCGGAGATACGCAGTATTTT. This sequence encodes CASSPWGSDLVGDTQYF.

In this sample, this clonotype turned up a few times. The rearrangement uses TRBV3-1 and TRBJ2-3; a possible D gene is TRBD2 (6 bases). V was cut by 1 base and J by 4 bases, with 15 bases left in between. Germline V gene lookup returns CDR1 LGHDT and CDR2 YNNKEL (reference sequence). The CDR3 covers 16 residues. CDR3 region: CASSQGTSLTADTQYF. The CDR3 DNA is TGTGCCAGCAGCCAAGGAACTAGCTTGACCGCAGATACGCAGTATTTT.

V and J are TRBV6-1 and TRBJ2-7; D is perhaps TRBD2 (5 bases). CDR3 length: 13 residues. V was shortened by 6 bases and J by 6 bases, with 15 bases between the two germline ends. The germline V gene has CDR1 MNHNS and CDR2 SASEGT. The CDR3 DNA is TGTGCCAGCAGGCCCGGGGATTCCGGCGAGCAGTACTTC. As protein: CASRPGDSGEQYF.

This clonotype was observed many times. J is TRBJ2-1 and V is TRBV6-2 or TRBV6-3; TRBD2 matches at 9 bases. Germline V gene data show CDR1 as MNHEY and CDR2 as SVGEGT. The V and J ends lost 2 bases and 9 bases, in that order; junction bases with no gene match: 8. CDR3 size: 15 residues. The CDR3 region is CASSYEREALSEQFF. The CDR3 nucleotides read TGTGCCAGCAGTTACGAGCGGGAGGCTTTAAGTGAGCAGTTCTTC.

This clonotype has more than one count but fewer than ten. The chain couples TRBV15 to TRBJ2-7, with TRBD2 identical over 8 bases. V gave up 0 bases and J gave up 5 bases; unmatched junction bases: 12. The CDR3 sequence is 17 residues long. CDR1 and CDR2 from the germline V gene are LNHNV and YYDKDF (reference sequence). CDR3 coding DNA: TGTGCCACCAGCAGAGATACCGGGACTAGACCATATGACGAGCAGTACTTC. Translation gives CATSRDTGTRPYDEQYF.

This chain links TRBV20-1 with TRBJ1-1; D is uncertain. Germline values: CDR1 DFQATT, CDR2 SNEGSKA (reference sequence). V was pared by 6 bases and J by 1 base, with 9 bases between. The CDR3 is 12 residues long. The CDR3 nucleotides read TGCAGTGCGAGTAAGGGGAACACTGAAGCTTTCTTT. It is translated as CSASKGNTEAFF.

The sample holds a few counts of this clonotype. V is TRBV12-3 or TRBV12-4 and J is TRBJ1-1; tentative D call: TRBD1 (5 bases). The CDR3 loop spans 13 amino acids. Trimming cost V 6 bases and J 2 bases, with 10 bases left between them. CDR3 DNA: TGTGCCAGCAGCGCAGGGTTTAACACTGAAGCTTTCTTT. It specifies CASSAGFNTEAFF.

This clonotype was found many times. The V and J genes are TRBV3-1 and TRBJ2-3; no definite D call. The germline V gene has CDR1 LGHDT and CDR2 YNNKEL (reference sequence). CDR3 length: 12 amino acids. The germline V and J ends were trimmed by 5 bases and 1 base, with 4 bases remaining between them. In DNA form, the CDR3 reads TGTGCCAGCAGCGCCGGCACAGATACGCAGTATTTT. This sequence encodes CASSAGTDTQYF.

This clonotype was seen more than once but under ten times. The CDR3 sequence: CSARPSSNSPLHF. The CDR3 coding sequence is TGCAGTGCTAGACCATCAAGCAATTCACCCCTCCACTTT. The chain links TRBV20-1 to TRBJ1-6, with D unclear. Germline loops: CDR1 DFQATT, CDR2 SNEGSKA (reference sequence). V lost 2 bases, J lost 7 bases, and 9 bases lay in between. This CDR3 has 13 residues.

The rearrangement uses TRBV5-1 and TRBJ2-2, with D perhaps TRBD1 (6 bases). V was cut by 1 base and J by 3 bases, with 10 bases left in between. CDR3 size: 15 residues. Per the germline V gene, CDR1 is SGHRS and CDR2 is YFSETQ. CDR3 DNA sequence: TGCGCCAGCAGCTTGTCGGCAGGGGACACCGGGGAGCTGTTTTTT. Protein: CASSLSAGDTGELFF.

This clonotype showed up just a few times. The chain uses TRBV7-8 and TRBJ2-7; D gene uncertain. The CDR3 has 11 amino acids. The V gene lost 5 bases and the J gene lost 6 bases, with 8 bases spanning the gap. Germline assignment: CDR1 SGHVS and CDR2 FQNEAQ. CDR3 DNA sequence: TGTGCCAGCAGCCCAGACGGCGAGCAGTACTTC. It specifies CASSPDGEQYF.